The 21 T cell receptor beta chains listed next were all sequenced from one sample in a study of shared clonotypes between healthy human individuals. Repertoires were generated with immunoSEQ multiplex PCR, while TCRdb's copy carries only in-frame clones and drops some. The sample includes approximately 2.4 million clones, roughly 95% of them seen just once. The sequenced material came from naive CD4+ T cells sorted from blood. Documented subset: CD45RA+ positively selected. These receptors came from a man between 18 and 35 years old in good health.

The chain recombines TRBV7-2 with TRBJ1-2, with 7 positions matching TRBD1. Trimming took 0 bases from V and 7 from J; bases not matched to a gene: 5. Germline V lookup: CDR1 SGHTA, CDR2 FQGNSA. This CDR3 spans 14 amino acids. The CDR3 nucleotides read TGTGCCAGCAGCTTAGCACGGACAGGCGTTGGCTACACCTTC. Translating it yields CASSLARTGVGYTF.

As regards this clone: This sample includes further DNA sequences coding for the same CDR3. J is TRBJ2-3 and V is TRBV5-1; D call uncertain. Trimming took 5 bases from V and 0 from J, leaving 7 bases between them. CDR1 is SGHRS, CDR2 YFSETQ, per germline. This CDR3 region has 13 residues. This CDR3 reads CASSEQSTDTQYF. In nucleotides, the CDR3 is TGCGCCAGCAGTGAACAAAGCACAGATACGCAGTATTTT.

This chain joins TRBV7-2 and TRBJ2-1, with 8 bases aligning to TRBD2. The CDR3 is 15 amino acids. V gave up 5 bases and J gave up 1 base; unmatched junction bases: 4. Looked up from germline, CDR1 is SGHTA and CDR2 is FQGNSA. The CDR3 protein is CASSPTSGSYNEQFF. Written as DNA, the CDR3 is TGTGCCAGCAGCCCAACTAGCGGATCCTACAATGAGCAGTTCTTC.

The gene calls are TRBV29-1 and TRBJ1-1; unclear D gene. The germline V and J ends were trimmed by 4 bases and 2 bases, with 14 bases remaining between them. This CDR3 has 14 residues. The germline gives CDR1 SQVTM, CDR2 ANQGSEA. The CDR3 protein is CSVGYPGGNTEAFF. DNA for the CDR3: TGCAGCGTTGGATACCCGGGCGGAAACACTGAAGCTTTCTTT.

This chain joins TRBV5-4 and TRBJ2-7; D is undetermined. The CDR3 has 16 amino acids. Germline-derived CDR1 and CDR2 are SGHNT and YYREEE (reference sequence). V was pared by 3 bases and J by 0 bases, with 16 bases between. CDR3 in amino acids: CASSYPRGVSSYEQYF. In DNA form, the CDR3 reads TGTGCCAGCAGCTACCCTAGAGGAGTGAGCTCCTACGAGCAGTACTTC.

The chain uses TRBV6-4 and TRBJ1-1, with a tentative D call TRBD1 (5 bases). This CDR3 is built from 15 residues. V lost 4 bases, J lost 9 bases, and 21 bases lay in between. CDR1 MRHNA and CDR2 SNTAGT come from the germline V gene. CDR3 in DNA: TGTGCCAGCAGTGCCGATAACGGTGGGGGAAGTCAAGCTTTCTTT. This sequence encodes CASSADNGGGSQAFF.

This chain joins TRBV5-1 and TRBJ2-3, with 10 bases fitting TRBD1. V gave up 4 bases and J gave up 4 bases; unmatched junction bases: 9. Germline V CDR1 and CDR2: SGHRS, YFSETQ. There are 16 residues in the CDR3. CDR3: CASSPLDRGKADTQYF. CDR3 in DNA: TGCGCCAGCAGCCCCTTGGACAGGGGGAAAGCAGATACGCAGTATTTT.

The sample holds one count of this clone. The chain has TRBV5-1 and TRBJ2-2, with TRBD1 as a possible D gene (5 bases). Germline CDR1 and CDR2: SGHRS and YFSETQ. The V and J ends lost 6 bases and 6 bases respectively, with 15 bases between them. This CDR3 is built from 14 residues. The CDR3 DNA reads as TGCGCCAGCAAGCAGGGAAATTCGGCCGGGGAGCTGTTTTTT. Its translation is CASKQGNSAGELFF.

The CDR3 reads CASSKAPSGANVLTF. The CDR3 DNA is TGTGCCAGCAGCAAAGCTCCCTCTGGGGCCAACGTCCTGACTTTC. V gene TRBV21-1 combines with J gene TRBJ2-6. TRBV21-1 is marked as a pseudogene. This CDR3 region has 15 residues.

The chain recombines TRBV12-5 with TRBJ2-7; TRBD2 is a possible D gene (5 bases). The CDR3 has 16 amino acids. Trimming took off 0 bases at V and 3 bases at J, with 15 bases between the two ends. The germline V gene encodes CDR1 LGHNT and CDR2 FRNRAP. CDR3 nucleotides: TGTGCTAGTGGTTTGGTAGTAGGTCAACTAGGCTACGAGCAGTACTTC. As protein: CASGLVVGQLGYEQYF.

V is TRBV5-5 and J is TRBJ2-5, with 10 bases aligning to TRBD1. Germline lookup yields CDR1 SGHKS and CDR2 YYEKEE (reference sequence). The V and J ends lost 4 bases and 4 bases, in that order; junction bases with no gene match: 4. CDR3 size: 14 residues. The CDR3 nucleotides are TGTGCCAGCAGCCGGGACAGGGGAGGAGAGACCCAGTACTTC. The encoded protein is CASSRDRGGETQYF.

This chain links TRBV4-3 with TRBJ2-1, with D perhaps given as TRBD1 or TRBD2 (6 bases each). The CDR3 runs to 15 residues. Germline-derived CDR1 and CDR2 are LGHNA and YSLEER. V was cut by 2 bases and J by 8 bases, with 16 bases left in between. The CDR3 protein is CASSQQNGGWDEQFF. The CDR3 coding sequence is TGCGCCAGCAGCCAACAAAACGGGGGCTGGGATGAGCAGTTCTTC.

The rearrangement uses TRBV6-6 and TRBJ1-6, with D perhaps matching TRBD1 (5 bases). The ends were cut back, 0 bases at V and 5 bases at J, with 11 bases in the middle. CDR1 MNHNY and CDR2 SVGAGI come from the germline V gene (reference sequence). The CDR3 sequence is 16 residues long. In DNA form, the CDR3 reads TGTGCCAGCAGTTACTCGATTCAACAGGATAATTCACCCCTCCACTTT. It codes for CASSYSIQQDNSPLHF.

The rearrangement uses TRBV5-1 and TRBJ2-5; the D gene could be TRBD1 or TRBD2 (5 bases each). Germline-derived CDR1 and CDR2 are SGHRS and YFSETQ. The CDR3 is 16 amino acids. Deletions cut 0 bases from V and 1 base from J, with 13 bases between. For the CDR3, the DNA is TGCGCCAGCAGCTTGGCCGGGGCGGACCTCCAAGAGACCCAGTACTTC. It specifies CASSLAGADLQETQYF.

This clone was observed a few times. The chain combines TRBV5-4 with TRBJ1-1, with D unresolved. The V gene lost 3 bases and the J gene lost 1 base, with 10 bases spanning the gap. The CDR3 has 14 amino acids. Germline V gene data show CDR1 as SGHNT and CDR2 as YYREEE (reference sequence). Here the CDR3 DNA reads TGTGCCAGCAGCTCCTTGGCGCAGAACACTGAAGCTTTCTTT. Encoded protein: CASSSLAQNTEAFF. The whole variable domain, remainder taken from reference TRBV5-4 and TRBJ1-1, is ETGVTQSPTHLIKTRGQQVTLRCSSQSGHNTVSWYQQALGQGPQFIFQYYREEENGRGNFPPRFSGLQFPNYSSELNVNALELDDSALYLCASSSLAQNTEAFFGQGTRLTVV.

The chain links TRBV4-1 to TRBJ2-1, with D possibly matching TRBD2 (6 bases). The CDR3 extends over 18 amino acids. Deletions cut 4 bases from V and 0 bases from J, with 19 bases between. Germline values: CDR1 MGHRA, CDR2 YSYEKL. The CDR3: CASSRPAAGSSSYNEQFF. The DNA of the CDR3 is TGCGCCAGCAGCCGGCCCGCGGCGGGAAGCAGCTCCTACAATGAGCAGTTCTTC.

The CDR3 reads CASSIPHGGGGSDTQYF. In nucleotides, the CDR3 is TGTGCCAGCAGCATCCCCCACGGGGGTGGGGGATCAGATACGCAGTATTTT. The rearrangement uses TRBV7-8 and TRBJ2-3, with a possible D match to TRBD2 (6 bases). V was trimmed by 5 bases and J by 4 bases, leaving 22 bases between them. The germline CDR1 and CDR2 sequences are SGHVS and FQNEAQ. The CDR3 sequence is 17 residues long.

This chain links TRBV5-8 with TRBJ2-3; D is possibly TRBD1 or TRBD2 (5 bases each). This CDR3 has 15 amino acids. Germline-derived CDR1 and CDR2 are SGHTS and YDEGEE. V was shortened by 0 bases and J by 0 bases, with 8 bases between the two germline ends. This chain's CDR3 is CASSLDGASTDTQYF. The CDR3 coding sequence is TGTGCCAGCAGCTTGGACGGGGCTAGCACAGATACGCAGTATTTT.

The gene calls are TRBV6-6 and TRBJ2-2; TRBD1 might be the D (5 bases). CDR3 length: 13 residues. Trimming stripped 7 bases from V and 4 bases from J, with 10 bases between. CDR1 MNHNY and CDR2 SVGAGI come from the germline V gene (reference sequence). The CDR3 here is CASIPTATGELFF. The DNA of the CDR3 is TGTGCCAGCATTCCGACAGCCACCGGGGAGCTGTTTTTT.

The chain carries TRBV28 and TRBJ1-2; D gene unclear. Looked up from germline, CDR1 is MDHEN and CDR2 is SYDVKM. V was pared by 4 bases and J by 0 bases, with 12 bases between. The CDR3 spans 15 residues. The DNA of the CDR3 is TGTGCCAGCAGTTCCCCAGGACTTTCTAACTATGGCTACACCTTC. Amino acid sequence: CASSSPGLSNYGYTF.

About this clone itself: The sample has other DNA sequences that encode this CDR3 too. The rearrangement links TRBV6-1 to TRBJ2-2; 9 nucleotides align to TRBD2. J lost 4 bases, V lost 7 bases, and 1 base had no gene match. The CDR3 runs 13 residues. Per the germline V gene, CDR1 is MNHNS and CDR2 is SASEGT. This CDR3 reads CASTSGVTGELFF. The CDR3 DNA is TGTGCCAGCACTAGCGGGGTCACCGGGGAGCTGTTTTTT.